This T cell receptor (beta chain) was observed in a study of blood T cell repertoires in COVID-19. Original methodology: Estimates of nucleated cell counts were drawn from the amplification of reference gene primers. Assay used: immunoSEQ multiplex PCR; TCRdb lists only in-frame clones, some missing. That table gives V, J and clone size, and the DNA gave D and trimming. The sample lists some 150,000 clones; roughly 85% were seen once. With V trimmed by 0 bases and J by 6 bases, 17 bases remained unmatched. The CDR3 covers 18 residues. The germline V gene encodes CDR1 SGHRS and CDR2 YFSETQ. This sequence originates from a man aged 35-49 years with acute or convalescent COVID-19. V is TRBV5-1 and J is TRBJ1-2, with 7 bases identical to TRBD1. Sample: peripheral blood. The CDR3: CASSLEPDRPPGEDGYTF. DNA of the CDR3: TGCGCCAGCAGCTTGGAACCGGACAGGCCGCCTGGGGAAGATGGCTACACCTTC.